A selection of T cell receptor beta chains follows, all from one sample in a study of shared clonotypes between healthy human individuals. Here immunoSEQ multiplex PCR was the method, and the copy in TCRdb shows in-frame clones only, minus some. The data contain about 2.3 million clones, around 93% of them singletons. Material: naive CD4+ T cells from PBMCs. The receptors stem from a man aged 18 to 30 in good health. Some clones in this sample may be carry-over from other donors' samples. The CDR3 runs from the conserved cysteine through the conserved F or W. D genes are given only for firm matches. Size values are once, few and many counts, or a class for expanded clones, and some rows have none.

v_call: TRBV2
d_call: -
clone_size: -
j_call: TRBJ2-1
cdr3_aa: CASSEAPSFSYNEQFF
cdr3_nt: TGTGCCAGCAGTGAAGCCCCTAGCTTTTCCTACAATGAGCAGTTCTTC

v_call: TRBV7-2
d_call: -
clone_size: -
j_call: TRBJ2-7
cdr3_aa: CASSPSSGALYEQYF
cdr3_nt: TGTGCCAGCAGCCCTAGTAGCGGAGCCCTCTACGAGCAGTACTTC

v_call: TRBV5-1
d_call: TRBD1
clone_size: -
j_call: TRBJ2-1
cdr3_aa: CASSLAETGAYNEQFF
cdr3_nt: TGCGCCAGCAGCTTGGCCGAGACAGGGGCCTACAATGAGCAGTTCTTC

v_call: TRBV6-5
d_call: TRBD1
clone_size: -
j_call: TRBJ1-2
cdr3_aa: CASRADRGGYGYTF
cdr3_nt: TGTGCCAGCAGAGCGGACAGGGGGGGTTATGGCTACACCTTC

v_call: TRBV27
d_call: -
clone_size: -
j_call: TRBJ2-7
cdr3_aa: CASSLGGGPYEQYF
cdr3_nt: TGTGCCAGCAGTTTAGGGGGGGGGCCCTACGAGCAGTACTTC

v_call: TRBV18
d_call: -
clone_size: few
j_call: TRBJ1-1
cdr3_aa: CASSPPSAGVAFF
cdr3_nt: TGTGCCAGCTCACCACCAAGCGCAGGGGTAGCTTTCTTT

v_call: TRBV11-2
d_call: -
clone_size: -
j_call: TRBJ2-7
cdr3_aa: CASSLDSGSTRSYEQYF
cdr3_nt: TGTGCCAGCAGCTTAGACTCCGGAAGTACACGCTCCTACGAGCAGTACTTC

v_call: TRBV7-3
d_call: TRBD2
clone_size: -
j_call: TRBJ2-7
cdr3_aa: CASSQIAGGPYEQYF
cdr3_nt: TGTGCCAGCAGCCAGATAGCGGGAGGGCCGTACGAGCAGTACTTC

v_call: TRBV2
d_call: -
clone_size: -
j_call: TRBJ2-7
cdr3_aa: CASRSNYEQYF
cdr3_nt: TGTGCCAGCAGAAGTAACTACGAGCAGTACTTC

v_call: TRBV27
d_call: TRBD1
clone_size: -
j_call: TRBJ2-1
cdr3_aa: CASRPLDRGRYNEQFF
cdr3_nt: TGTGCCAGCAGACCTCTCGACAGGGGACGCTACAATGAGCAGTTCTTC

v_call: TRBV20-1
d_call: TRBD2
clone_size: -
j_call: TRBJ2-7
cdr3_aa: CSAKTSGASFF
cdr3_nt: TGCAGTGCTAAAACTAGCGGCGCCTCGTTCTTC

v_call: TRBV5-8
d_call: TRBD2
clone_size: -
j_call: TRBJ2-3
cdr3_aa: CASSLGSGRTDTQYF
cdr3_nt: TGTGCCAGCAGCTTGGGTAGCGGGAGGACAGATACGCAGTATTTT

v_call: TRBV7-7
d_call: TRBD1
clone_size: -
j_call: TRBJ2-7
cdr3_aa: CASSLGTGPTYEQYF
cdr3_nt: TGTGCCAGCAGCTTAGGGACAGGCCCAACCTACGAGCAGTACTTC

v_call: TRBV5-1
d_call: TRBD2
clone_size: -
j_call: TRBJ2-3
cdr3_aa: CASTGTSGRNTQYF
cdr3_nt: TGCGCCAGCACTGGGACTAGCGGGAGAAATACGCAGTATTTT

v_call: TRBV11-2
d_call: -
clone_size: -
j_call: TRBJ2-7
cdr3_aa: CASSLYAGTEQYF
cdr3_nt: TGTGCCAGCAGCTTATACGCAGGCACCGAGCAGTACTTC

v_call: TRBV5-1
d_call: -
clone_size: -
j_call: TRBJ1-1
cdr3_aa: CASSLDGQLYTEAFF
cdr3_nt: TGCGCCAGCAGCTTGGATGGACAGTTGTACACTGAAGCTTTCTTT

v_call: TRBV27
d_call: -
clone_size: -
j_call: TRBJ2-2
cdr3_aa: CASTRIKAREPRDAGELFF
cdr3_nt: TGTGCCAGCACCCGAATCAAGGCCCGGGAACCTCGTGATGCCGGGGAGCTGTTTTTT

v_call: TRBV6-5
d_call: TRBD1
clone_size: -
j_call: TRBJ2-5
cdr3_aa: CASSLGQGSVGETQYF
cdr3_nt: TGTGCCAGCAGTTTAGGACAGGGGAGCGTAGGAGAGACCCAGTACTTC

v_call: TRBV7-8
d_call: -
clone_size: -
j_call: TRBJ2-1
cdr3_aa: CASSQFKGEAYNEQFF
cdr3_nt: TGTGCCAGCAGCCAGTTTAAGGGGGAGGCCTACAATGAGCAGTTCTTC

v_call: TRBV7-2
d_call: TRBD1
clone_size: -
j_call: TRBJ2-5
cdr3_aa: CASSLGDRGREETQYF
cdr3_nt: TGTGCCAGCAGCTTAGGCGACAGGGGGCGCGAAGAGACCCAGTACTTC

v_call: TRBV5-1
d_call: TRBD2
clone_size: -
j_call: TRBJ2-7
cdr3_aa: CASNLLGGYLYEQYF
cdr3_nt: TGCGCCAGCAACTTGCTGGGAGGGTATCTCTACGAGCAGTACTTC

v_call: TRBV10-3
d_call: -
clone_size: once
j_call: TRBJ2-7
cdr3_aa: CATKAQRPTYEQYF
cdr3_nt: TGTGCCACGAAGGCCCAACGTCCCACTTACGAGCAGTACTTC

v_call: TRBV7-2
d_call: TRBD1
clone_size: -
j_call: TRBJ1-2
cdr3_aa: CASGQGPQYGYTF
cdr3_nt: TGTGCCAGTGGACAGGGGCCTCAGTATGGCTACACCTTC

v_call: TRBV10-3
d_call: -
clone_size: -
j_call: TRBJ2-3
cdr3_aa: CAISEKFGFGTDTQYF
cdr3_nt: TGTGCCATCAGTGAGAAATTTGGGTTTGGCACAGATACGCAGTATTTT

v_call: TRBV11-3
d_call: -
clone_size: -
j_call: TRBJ1-1
cdr3_aa: CASTLMRGLNTEAFF
cdr3_nt: TGTGCCAGCACCCTTATGCGGGGCCTGAACACTGAAGCTTTCTTT

v_call: TRBV15
d_call: -
clone_size: -
j_call: TRBJ2-2
cdr3_aa: CAEITTGSATGELFF
cdr3_nt: TGTGCCGAAATAACGACAGGTTCGGCCACCGGGGAGCTGTTTTTT

v_call: TRBV10-3
d_call: -
clone_size: few
j_call: TRBJ1-1
cdr3_aa: CAIREAGWDTEAFF
cdr3_nt: TGTGCCATCAGGGAGGCAGGGTGGGACACTGAAGCTTTCTTT

v_call: TRBV19
d_call: -
clone_size: -
j_call: TRBJ1-4
cdr3_aa: CASSLQGYEKLFF
cdr3_nt: TGTGCCAGTAGTCTTCAGGGCTATGAAAAACTGTTTTTT

v_call: TRBV9
d_call: -
clone_size: -
j_call: TRBJ2-6
cdr3_aa: CASSVLGDSGANVLTF
cdr3_nt: TGTGCCAGCAGCGTATTGGGCGACTCTGGGGCCAACGTCCTGACTTTC

v_call: TRBV6-4
d_call: TRBD1
clone_size: -
j_call: TRBJ1-2
cdr3_aa: CASSFDRDGASYTF
cdr3_nt: TGTGCCAGCAGCTTCGACAGGGACGGAGCAAGCTACACCTTC

v_call: TRBV28
d_call: -
clone_size: -
j_call: TRBJ1-5
cdr3_aa: CASRIREQPQHF
cdr3_nt: TGTGCCAGCAGAATACGAGAACAGCCCCAGCATTTT